This T cell receptor (beta chain) emerged from a study of T cell repertoires in cytomegalovirus infection. Study context: CMV infection and matching HLA type were both indicated by public TCR beta signatures.

Comments on this clonotype: Its antigen is unidentified.

Each CDR3 protein gets one entry after TCRdb re-called the reads with MiXCR. Of roughly 100,000 distinct CDR3 sequences listed, approximately 15% were seen once; the top ten hold 8%. Study outcomes and limitations: There were HLA-C-restricted CMV-specific TCR beta clonotypes dominating the ex vivo response.

Germline CDR1 and CDR2: MGHRA and YSYEKL. The CDR3 length is 15 residues. V lost 3 bases and J 4 bases, leaving 12 bases between the germline ends. The chain recombines TRBV4-1 with TRBJ1-4; D not certain. The origin of this receptor is a human donor in good health (CMV status not recorded). Some clones in this sample may be carry-over from other donors' samples. Specimen: PBMCs. The CDR3 protein is CASSHGGQVNEKLFF. In nucleotides, the CDR3 is TGCGCCAGCAGCCATGGTGGGCAAGTTAATGAAAAACTGTTTTTT.